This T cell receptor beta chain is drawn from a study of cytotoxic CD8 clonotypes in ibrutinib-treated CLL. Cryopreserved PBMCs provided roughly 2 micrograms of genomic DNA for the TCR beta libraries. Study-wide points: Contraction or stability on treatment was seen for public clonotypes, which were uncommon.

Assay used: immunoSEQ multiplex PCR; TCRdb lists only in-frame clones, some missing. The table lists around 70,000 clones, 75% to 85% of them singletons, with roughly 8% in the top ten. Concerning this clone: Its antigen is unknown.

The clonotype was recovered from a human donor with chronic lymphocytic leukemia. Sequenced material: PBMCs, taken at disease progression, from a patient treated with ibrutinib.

CDR3 sequence (DNA): TGTGCCTGGAGCGAAAGCCCCTATGGCTACACCTTC. Translation gives CAWSESPYGYTF. The chain couples TRBV30 to TRBJ1-2; D is unresolved. The germline gives CDR1 GTSNPN, CDR2 SVGIG (reference sequence). With 3 bases removed from V and 4 bases from J, the gap between germline ends came to 9 bases. The CDR3 covers 12 residues.